This T cell receptor (beta chain) was obtained from a study of early T cells in non-severe SARS-CoV-2 infection. Overall study findings and caveats: The VDJdb matching leaned toward anti-spike CD8 responses and overlooked private and CD4 specificities.

CDR1 is LGHDT, CDR2 YNNKEL, per germline (reference sequence). The CDR3 is 15 residues long. Individual cDNA molecules each received unique molecular identifiers attached to them. TCRdb analysed the 5' RACE reads with MiXCR anew, one entry per CDR3 protein. The repertoire has about 71,000 distinct CDR3 sequences, around 12% of them found once; the top ten carry approximately 2.6%. This clonotype was picked up a small number of times. Its antigen is unidentified. Relative to the germline gene, one junction end is altered; a read error may explain this. This rearrangement joins TRBV3-1 to TRBJ2-1; TRBD2 matches at 13 bases. The sequences come from whole blood, collected at baseline. The TCR sequence derives from an adult who was a healthcare worker with PCR-confirmed SARS-CoV-2 infection or an uninfected control (not recorded which). The CDR3 region is CASSLQLAGGPRSVF. CDR3 nucleotide sequence: TGTGCCAGCAGCCTCCAACTAGCGGGGGGGCCGAGGTCCGTCTTC.